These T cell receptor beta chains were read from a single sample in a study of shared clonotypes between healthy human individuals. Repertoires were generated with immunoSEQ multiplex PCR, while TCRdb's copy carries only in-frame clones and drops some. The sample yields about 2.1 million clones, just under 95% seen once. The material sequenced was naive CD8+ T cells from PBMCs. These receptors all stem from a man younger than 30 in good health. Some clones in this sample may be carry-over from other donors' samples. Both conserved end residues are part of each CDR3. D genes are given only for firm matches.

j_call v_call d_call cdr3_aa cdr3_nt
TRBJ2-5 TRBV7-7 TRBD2 CASSSGGGKEETQYF TGTGCCAGCAGCTCCGGGGGGGGTAAGGAAGAGACCCAGTACTTC
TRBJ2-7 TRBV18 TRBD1 CASSSGQGPTYEQYF TGTGCCAGCTCGTCTGGACAGGGGCCAACCTACGAGCAGTACTTC
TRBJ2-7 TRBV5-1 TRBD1 CASSPGQSSEQYF TGCGCCAGCAGCCCGGGACAGTCCTCCGAGCAGTACTTC
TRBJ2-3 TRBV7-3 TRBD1 CASSPGTGVLRADTQYF TGTGCCAGCAGCCCAGGGACAGGGGTCCTGCGCGCAGATACGCAGTATTTT
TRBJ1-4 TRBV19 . CASRGPIGEKLFF TGTGCCAGTCGGGGACCCATAGGGGAAAAACTGTTTTTT
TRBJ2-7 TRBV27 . CASSFGSHYEQYF TGTGCCAGCAGTTTCGGGTCCCACTACGAGCAGTACTTC
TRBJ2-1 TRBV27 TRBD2 CASSRGGPTYNEQFF TGTGCCAGCAGTCGGGGGGGACCCACCTACAATGAGCAGTTCTTC
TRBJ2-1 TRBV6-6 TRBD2 CASSYGGSSYNEQFF TGTGCCAGCAGTTACGGCGGGAGCTCCTACAATGAGCAGTTCTTC
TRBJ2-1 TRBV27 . CATTKSPPSNYNEQFF TGTGCCACCACAAAGTCCCCACCCTCCAACTACAATGAGCAGTTCTTC
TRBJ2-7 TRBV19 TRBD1 CASSSPGTVNYEQYF TGTGCCAGTAGTTCCCCAGGGACAGTCAACTACGAGCAGTACTTC